The 3 T cell receptor beta chains below all came from one sample that was sequenced in a study of CD8+CD57+ T cells in acquired aplastic anemia. The authors sequenced patients whose flow cytometry had shown CD8+CD57+ cell expansion. Genomic DNA served as template for TCR beta VDJ and CDR3 profiling. Each CDR3 protein is one row after TCRdb ran MiXCR on the reads. The sample records around 500,000 distinct CDR3 sequences, more than 25% being singletons. The sample consisted of sorted CD4+, CD8+, or CD8+CD57+ T cells (not recorded which) from PBMCs. These receptor sequences come from a human donor with aplastic anemia.

This chain uses TRBV6-1 with TRBJ1-6; 10 bases map to TRBD1. The CDR3 extends over 15 amino acids. Germline loops: CDR1 MNHNS, CDR2 SASEGT. The J segment lost 9 bases and the V segment lost 6 bases, leaving 8 bases of the junction unmatched. The CDR3 coding sequence is TGTGCCAGCAGCCGACCGGGACAGGGGAGTTCACCCCTCCACTTT. Residues: CASSRPGQGSSPLHF.

This clonotype has ten or more counts. The CDR3 reads CAWMYGYGYTF. CDR3 DNA: TGTGCCTGGATGTACGGCTATGGCTACACCTTC. The chain employs TRBV30 and TRBJ1-2; D gene unclear. There are 11 residues in the CDR3. The ends were cut back, 4 bases at V and 4 bases at J, with 7 bases in the middle. Germline lookup yields CDR1 GTSNPN and CDR2 SVGIG (reference sequence). Drawing the rest from reference TRBV30 and TRBJ1-2, the complete variable domain is SQTIHQWPATLVQPVGSPLSLECTVEGTSNPNLYWYRQAAGRGLQLLFYSVGIGQISSEVPQNLSASRPQDRQFILSSKKLLLSDSGFYLCAWMYGYGYTFGSGTRLTVV.

The chain joins TRBV2 to TRBJ2-7; TRBD1 matches at 8 bases. From germline, CDR1 is SNHLY and CDR2 FYNNEI. V shed 7 bases, J shed 3 bases, and the junction held 8 bases outside the gene matches. There are 14 residues in the CDR3. Written as DNA, the CDR3 is TGTGCCAGCATTTCCTCAGGGGGCGGCTACGAGCAGTACTTC. Encoded protein: CASISSGGGYEQYF.